A single T cell receptor (beta chain) is shown here with its context. Profiled with immunoSEQ multiplex PCR; TCRdb holds only in-frame clones, not every one. The top ten hold 1.5% to 2.5% of the sample, which has 300,000 to 400,000 clones, 86% seen once. The treatment denotes: some 20 received Ad26.COV2.S at low or high dose, single or two shots; about five received placebo; per-sample allocation not given. The samples were gathered on day 63 after the first injection of vaccine or placebo. These data come from a study of Ad26.COV2.S vaccination and SARS-CoV-2 variants. With 1 base removed from V and 3 bases from J, the gap between germline ends came to 3 bases. From germline, CDR1 is SQVTM and CDR2 ANQGSEA. The CDR3 length is 12 residues.

The receptor comes from a person aged 18 to 65 who received the Ad26.COV2.S COVID-19 vaccine or a placebo. The chain links TRBV29-1 to TRBJ1-4; no definite D call. The starting material was peripheral blood, obtained in a trial of Ad26.COV2.S vaccine versus placebo. The CDR3 region has the DNA TGCAGCGTTGAAGGGCCTAATGAAAAACTGTTTTTT. It translates to CSVEGPNEKLFF.